The rows below give T cell receptor beta chains drawn from one sample of a study of T cells after yellow fever vaccination. TCRdb reprocessed the 5' RACE reads via MiXCR and lists one record per CDR3 protein. This table has over 85,000 distinct CDR3 sequences, about 8.2% appearing once. Sequenced material: CD8+ T cells not binding an NS4B(214-222) dextramer, sorted from PBMCs, taken approximately 15 days after the first yellow fever vaccination. The origin of the receptors is a man aged 18 to 29 who received the YFV17D yellow fever vaccine. Each CDR3 is given with its conserved first and last residue. The order of the fields is CDR3 protein, CDR3 DNA, V gene, J gene, D gene, clone size. The D gene is left open where the match is weak. For some rows the clone size is stated as once, few or many, or as a class when expanded; others skip it.

cdr3_aa: CSAREVPRTNEKLFF
cdr3_nt: TGCAGTGCTAGAGAAGTTCCCAGGACTAATGAAAAACTGTTTTTT
v_call: TRBV20-1
j_call: TRBJ1-4
d_call: -
clone_size: few

cdr3_aa: CASSFGQLFNQETQYF
cdr3_nt: TGTGCCAGCAGTTTCGGTCAACTCTTTAACCAAGAGACCCAGTACTTC
v_call: TRBV12-3/TRBV12-4
j_call: TRBJ2-5
d_call: -
clone_size: -

cdr3_aa: CASGQGTEAFF
cdr3_nt: TGTGCCAGCGGCCAGGGCACTGAAGCTTTCTTT
v_call: TRBV12-3/TRBV12-4
j_call: TRBJ1-1
d_call: -
clone_size: -

cdr3_aa: CSANAGATLSTLNYGYTF
cdr3_nt: TGCAGTGCTAACGCAGGGGCGACACTATCAACGCTAAACTATGGCTACACCTTC
v_call: TRBV20-1
j_call: TRBJ1-2
d_call: -
clone_size: -

cdr3_aa: CSVEGQGLYEQYF
cdr3_nt: TGCAGTGTTGAGGGACAGGGATTATACGAGCAGTACTTC
v_call: TRBV20-1
j_call: TRBJ2-7
d_call: TRBD1
clone_size: few

cdr3_aa: CSARGGLRRPYGYTF
cdr3_nt: TGCAGTGCTAGAGGGGGGCTCCGGCGCCCCTATGGCTACACCTTC
v_call: TRBV20-1
j_call: TRBJ1-2
d_call: -
clone_size: -

cdr3_aa: CASSRGDDSLYGYTF
cdr3_nt: TGTGCCAGCAGTCGAGGCGATGACAGCCTCTATGGCTACACCTTC
v_call: TRBV6-2/TRBV6-3
j_call: TRBJ1-2
d_call: -
clone_size: few

cdr3_aa: CAITSGTLTNYGYTF
cdr3_nt: TGTGCCATCACCTCCGGGACCCTCACCAACTATGGCTACACCTTC
v_call: TRBV10-3
j_call: TRBJ1-2
d_call: -
clone_size: many

cdr3_aa: CASSSGGLGKLFF
cdr3_nt: TGTGCCAGCAGCTCCGGGGGCTTAGGAAAACTGTTTTTT
v_call: TRBV7-9
j_call: TRBJ1-4
d_call: -
clone_size: few

cdr3_aa: CASSYVARSEAFF
cdr3_nt: TGTGCCAGCAGTTACGTAGCCCGGTCTGAAGCTTTCTTT
v_call: TRBV6-5
j_call: TRBJ1-1
d_call: -
clone_size: few

cdr3_aa: CASSSYGGPRDTQYF
cdr3_nt: TGTGCCAGCAGCTCCTATGGGGGGCCGAGGGATACGCAGTATTTT
v_call: TRBV9
j_call: TRBJ2-3
d_call: -
clone_size: few

cdr3_aa: CASSIAGRPPLHF
cdr3_nt: TGTGCCAGTAGTATCGCGGGCAGGCCGCCCCTCCACTTT
v_call: TRBV19
j_call: TRBJ1-6
d_call: -
clone_size: -

cdr3_aa: CSAYRPLNTEAFF
cdr3_nt: TGCAGCGCCTATCGGCCCCTGAACACTGAAGCTTTCTTT
v_call: TRBV29-1
j_call: TRBJ1-1
d_call: -
clone_size: once

cdr3_aa: CASTFWGDGNYGYTF
cdr3_nt: TGTGCCAGCACCTTTTGGGGGGACGGAAACTATGGCTACACCTTC
v_call: TRBV5-6
j_call: TRBJ1-2
d_call: -
clone_size: -

cdr3_aa: CATSDFTSGVYNEQFF
cdr3_nt: TGTGCCACCAGTGATTTCACTAGCGGGGTCTACAATGAGCAGTTCTTC
v_call: TRBV24-1
j_call: TRBJ2-1
d_call: TRBD2
clone_size: -

cdr3_aa: CASSLRVWTSGEQYF
cdr3_nt: TGTGCCAGCAGTTTACGGGTTTGGACTAGCGGCGAGCAGTACTTC
v_call: TRBV12-3/TRBV12-4
j_call: TRBJ2-7
d_call: TRBD2
clone_size: -

cdr3_aa: CASNGGVDPNTGELFF
cdr3_nt: TGTGCCAGCAACGGCGGCGTGGACCCCAACACCGGGGAGCTGTTTTTT
v_call: TRBV7-6
j_call: TRBJ2-2
d_call: -
clone_size: many

cdr3_aa: CAISPRTSGDKETQYF
cdr3_nt: TGTGCCATCAGTCCGAGAACTAGCGGGGACAAAGAGACCCAGTACTTC
v_call: TRBV10-3
j_call: TRBJ2-5
d_call: TRBD2
clone_size: -

cdr3_aa: CSATSNTEAFF
cdr3_nt: TGCAGCGCGACGAGCAACACTGAAGCTTTCTTT
v_call: TRBV29-1
j_call: TRBJ1-1
d_call: -
clone_size: -

cdr3_aa: CSAKQTGSPYEQYF
cdr3_nt: TGCAGCGCCAAACAGACAGGGTCCCCCTACGAGCAGTACTTC
v_call: TRBV29-1
j_call: TRBJ2-7
d_call: TRBD1
clone_size: many

cdr3_aa: CASSQVMSYEQYF
cdr3_nt: TGCGCCAGCAGCCAAGTTATGTCCTACGAGCAGTACTTC
v_call: TRBV4-1
j_call: TRBJ2-7
d_call: -
clone_size: few

cdr3_aa: CASSPPGTGDVTNEKLFF
cdr3_nt: TGTGCCAGCTCACCACCAGGGACAGGGGATGTAACTAATGAAAAACTGTTTTTT
v_call: TRBV18
j_call: TRBJ1-4
d_call: TRBD1
clone_size: -

cdr3_aa: CASSSPLDRGGTDTQYF
cdr3_nt: TGTGCCAGCAGCTCACCCCTCGACAGGGGTGGCACAGATACGCAGTATTTT
v_call: TRBV13
j_call: TRBJ2-3
d_call: TRBD1
clone_size: -

cdr3_aa: CSARDRDRGVREQFF
cdr3_nt: TGCAGTGCTAGAGACAGAGACAGGGGAGTTCGAGAGCAGTTCTTC
v_call: TRBV20-1
j_call: TRBJ2-1
d_call: TRBD1
clone_size: -

cdr3_aa: CASSPKAYVVAGKETQYF
cdr3_nt: TGTGCCAGCTCACCGAAGGCCTACGTGGTAGCGGGGAAAGAGACCCAGTACTTC
v_call: TRBV18
j_call: TRBJ2-5
d_call: TRBD2
clone_size: medium-sized

cdr3_aa: CASSLTAYVADTQYF
cdr3_nt: TGTGCCAGCAGTTTAACGGCATACGTCGCAGATACGCAGTATTTT
v_call: TRBV28
j_call: TRBJ2-3
d_call: -
clone_size: -

cdr3_aa: CASSLGSPAGANVLTF
cdr3_nt: TGTGCCAGCAGTTTAGGGTCCCCGGCTGGGGCCAACGTCCTGACTTTC
v_call: TRBV28
j_call: TRBJ2-6
d_call: -
clone_size: few

cdr3_aa: CASSFQGGGRETDNEQFF
cdr3_nt: TGTGCCAGCAGCTTCCAAGGGGGGGGCCGTGAGACCGACAATGAGCAGTTCTTC
v_call: TRBV7-9
j_call: TRBJ2-1
d_call: -
clone_size: -

cdr3_aa: CASSQTTGGHETQYF
cdr3_nt: TGTGCCAGCAGCCAAACGACAGGGGGCCACGAGACCCAGTACTTC
v_call: TRBV11-1
j_call: TRBJ2-5
d_call: TRBD1
clone_size: few

cdr3_aa: CASSELEGRMNEQFF
cdr3_nt: TGTGCCAGCAGTGAATTGGAGGGGCGGATGAATGAGCAGTTCTTC
v_call: TRBV2
j_call: TRBJ2-1
d_call: -
clone_size: few

cdr3_aa: CASSVTGGAGANVLTF
cdr3_nt: TGTGCCAGCAGTGTGACAGGGGGAGCTGGGGCCAACGTCCTGACTTTC
v_call: TRBV6-4
j_call: TRBJ2-6
d_call: TRBD1
clone_size: many

cdr3_aa: CSVWEGGNQPQHF
cdr3_nt: TGCAGCGTTTGGGAGGGAGGGAATCAGCCCCAGCATTTT
v_call: TRBV29-1
j_call: TRBJ1-5
d_call: -
clone_size: few

cdr3_aa: CASSTLAGGNEQFF
cdr3_nt: TGTGCCAGCAGTACCCTAGCGGGGGGGAATGAGCAGTTCTTC
v_call: TRBV6-1
j_call: TRBJ2-1
d_call: TRBD2
clone_size: -

cdr3_aa: CASSPRTGEIAEAFF
cdr3_nt: TGTGCCAGCAGCCCCCGGACAGGGGAAATCGCTGAAGCTTTCTTT
v_call: TRBV7-9
j_call: TRBJ1-1
d_call: TRBD1
clone_size: many

cdr3_aa: CSAREPHSTYNEQFF
cdr3_nt: TGCAGTGCTAGAGAGCCCCACAGTACCTACAATGAGCAGTTCTTC
v_call: TRBV20-1
j_call: TRBJ2-1
d_call: -
clone_size: many

cdr3_aa: CSASPGLVGNEQFF
cdr3_nt: TGCAGTGCTAGCCCGGGACTGGTCGGCAATGAGCAGTTCTTC
v_call: TRBV20-1
j_call: TRBJ2-1
d_call: -
clone_size: few

cdr3_aa: CATSRDRGTGELFF
cdr3_nt: TGTGCCACCAGCAGAGATCGGGGAACCGGGGAGCTGTTTTTT
v_call: TRBV15
j_call: TRBJ2-2
d_call: -
clone_size: few

cdr3_aa: CASSSRRNEQYF
cdr3_nt: TGTGCCAGCAGTTCCCGGCGGAACGAGCAGTACTTC
v_call: TRBV2
j_call: TRBJ2-7
d_call: -
clone_size: -

cdr3_aa: CASSARGNNEQFF
cdr3_nt: TGTGCCAGCAGTGCCAGGGGGAACAATGAGCAGTTCTTC
v_call: TRBV27
j_call: TRBJ2-1
d_call: TRBD1
clone_size: -

cdr3_aa: CSVLQGPEQYF
cdr3_nt: TGCAGCGTTCTCCAGGGACCCGAGCAGTACTTC
v_call: TRBV29-1
j_call: TRBJ2-7
d_call: -
clone_size: many

cdr3_aa: CASSLLVTGTGDEKLFF
cdr3_nt: TGCGCCAGCAGCTTACTGGTCACCGGGACAGGGGACGAAAAACTGTTTTTT
v_call: TRBV5-1
j_call: TRBJ1-4
d_call: TRBD1
clone_size: -

cdr3_aa: CASSSSVPDGNMNLGANVLTF
cdr3_nt: TGTGCCAGCAGTTCCTCTGTTCCGGACGGGAACATGAACCTTGGGGCCAACGTCCTGACTTTC
v_call: TRBV27
j_call: TRBJ2-6
d_call: -
clone_size: -

cdr3_aa: CASSQRLAGASFSTDTQYF
cdr3_nt: TGTGCCAGCAGTCAACGACTAGCGGGGGCATCCTTTAGCACAGATACGCAGTATTTT
v_call: TRBV12-3/TRBV12-4
j_call: TRBJ2-3
d_call: TRBD2
clone_size: -

cdr3_aa: CASSLGTGYMNQPQHF
cdr3_nt: TGTGCCAGCAGTTTAGGGACAGGGTACATGAATCAGCCCCAGCATTTT
v_call: TRBV12-3/TRBV12-4
j_call: TRBJ1-5
d_call: TRBD1
clone_size: -

cdr3_aa: CASSYSSIAPGELFF
cdr3_nt: TGTGCCAGCAGTTACAGTTCTATTGCGCCCGGGGAGCTGTTTTTT
v_call: TRBV6-5
j_call: TRBJ2-2
d_call: -
clone_size: -

cdr3_aa: CASVRDRNPNTEAFF
cdr3_nt: TGTGCCAGCGTCCGGGACAGAAACCCAAACACTGAAGCTTTCTTT
v_call: TRBV6-1
j_call: TRBJ1-1
d_call: TRBD1
clone_size: few

cdr3_aa: CASSEQVPVVVF
cdr3_nt: TGTGCCAGCAGCGAACAGGTTCCTGTAGTGGTATTT
v_call: TRBV11-2
j_call: TRBJ2-3
d_call: -
clone_size: -

cdr3_aa: CASSSPGQPLEAFF
cdr3_nt: TGTGCCAGCAGCTCCCCGGGACAGCCTCTTGAAGCTTTCTTT
v_call: TRBV7-6
j_call: TRBJ1-1
d_call: TRBD1
clone_size: many

cdr3_aa: CASSQVAGGTDTQYF
cdr3_nt: TGCGCCAGCAGCCAAGTAGCGGGGGGCACAGATACGCAGTATTTT
v_call: TRBV4-1
j_call: TRBJ2-3
d_call: TRBD2
clone_size: few

cdr3_aa: CASSLYRDRNTEAFF
cdr3_nt: TGTGCCAGCAGCCTTTACCGGGACAGGAACACTGAAGCTTTCTTT
v_call: TRBV4-2
j_call: TRBJ1-1
d_call: TRBD1
clone_size: few

cdr3_aa: CASSPEGSPYEQYF
cdr3_nt: TGCGCCAGCAGCCCAGAGGGGAGTCCCTACGAGCAGTACTTC
v_call: TRBV5-1
j_call: TRBJ2-7
d_call: -
clone_size: -

cdr3_aa: CASSLVAGPGGELFF
cdr3_nt: TGTGCCAGCAGCTTAGTGGCAGGGCCAGGTGGGGAGCTGTTTTTT
v_call: TRBV11-2
j_call: TRBJ2-2
d_call: -
clone_size: -

cdr3_aa: CSAPKEGPGQRFRSTEAFF
cdr3_nt: TGCAGTGCTCCCAAGGAAGGACCGGGACAGCGTTTTCGGTCCACTGAAGCTTTCTTT
v_call: TRBV20-1
j_call: TRBJ1-1
d_call: TRBD1
clone_size: -

cdr3_aa: CASGLEGGVGPDTQYF
cdr3_nt: TGCGCCAGCGGTCTCGAGGGGGGCGTAGGACCAGATACGCAGTATTTT
v_call: TRBV5-1
j_call: TRBJ2-3
d_call: -
clone_size: -

cdr3_aa: CAWTSLGNGYTF
cdr3_nt: TGTGCCTGGACCTCATTAGGGAATGGCTACACCTTC
v_call: TRBV30
j_call: TRBJ1-2
d_call: -
clone_size: few

cdr3_aa: CASSSTGPTDFEAFF
cdr3_nt: TGTGCCAGCAGCTCCACGGGGCCGACCGATTTTGAAGCTTTCTTT
v_call: TRBV7-9
j_call: TRBJ1-1
d_call: -
clone_size: -

cdr3_aa: CACSPKAVTRDVSYNEQFF
cdr3_nt: TGCGCCTGCAGCCCAAAGGCCGTCACCCGGGACGTATCCTACAATGAGCAGTTCTTC
v_call: TRBV4-3
j_call: TRBJ2-1
d_call: -
clone_size: -